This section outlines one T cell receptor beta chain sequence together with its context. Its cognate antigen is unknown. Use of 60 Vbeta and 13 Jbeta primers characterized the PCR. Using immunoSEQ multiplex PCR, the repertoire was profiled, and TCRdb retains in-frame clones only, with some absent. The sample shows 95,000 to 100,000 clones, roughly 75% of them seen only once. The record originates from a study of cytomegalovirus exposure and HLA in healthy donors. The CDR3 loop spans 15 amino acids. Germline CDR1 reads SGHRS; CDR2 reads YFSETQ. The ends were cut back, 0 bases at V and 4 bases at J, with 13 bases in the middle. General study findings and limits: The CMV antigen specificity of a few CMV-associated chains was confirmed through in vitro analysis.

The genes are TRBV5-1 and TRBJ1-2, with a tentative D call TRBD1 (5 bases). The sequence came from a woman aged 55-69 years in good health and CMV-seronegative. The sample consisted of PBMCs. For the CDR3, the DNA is TGCGCCAGCAGCTTGGAAGGACAAAGGATCTATGGCTACACCTTC. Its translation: CASSLEGQRIYGYTF. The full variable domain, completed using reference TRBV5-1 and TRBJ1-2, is KAGVTQTPRYLIKTRGQQVTLSCSPISGHRSVSWYQQTPGQGLQFLFEYFSETQRNKGNFPGRFSGRQFSNSRSEMNVSTLELGDSALYLCASSLEGQRIYGYTFGSGTRLTVV.